These 31 T cell receptor beta chains originate from one sample sequenced in a study of blood T cells in healthy people across ages (dated by TCRdb to the mid-2010s). The library was produced with 5' RACE. These reads were obtained on an Illumina HiSeq 2500. A second roughly 7 to 12 cycle PCR used a sample-barcoded 5' primer and a J-beta primer mix. TCRdb took the public reads, trimmed them with fastp at Q25, ran MiXCR for clone calling and kept in-frame beta chains. Rows with one shared CDR3 protein collapse into an entry with the most common genes and DNA. The table for this sample lists around 1.5 million distinct CDR3 sequences; roughly 40% of them were counted only once. 6.5% to 10% of the sample comes from the top ten. The sequenced sample was blood. The receptors here all came from a woman aged 18-29 years in good health.

The J gene is TRBJ2-3, the V gene TRBV10-1, with 11 bases lining up with TRBD2. Germline trimming cut 4 bases from V and 2 bases from J; bases unmatched to any gene: 5. Germline V gives CDR1 WNHNN, CDR2 SYGVQD (reference sequence). The CDR3 has 16 amino acids. The DNA for the CDR3 is TGCGCCAGCAGTGGTACTAGCGGGGGAGTCACAGATACGCAGTATTTT. It yields the protein CASSGTSGGVTDTQYF.

This clonotype has more than one count but fewer than ten. The chain is built from TRBV19 and TRBJ2-1, with D possibly TRBD2 on 6 matching bases. The V end was cut by 5 bases, the J end by 13 bases, with 15 bases between. The CDR3 spans 12 residues. Germline CDR1 reads LNHDA; CDR2 reads SQIVND (reference sequence). The CDR3 loop reads CASSLARDFQFF. The CDR3 region has the DNA TGTGCCAGTAGTCTTGCCCGGGACTTCCAGTTCTTC.

The chain employs TRBV2 and TRBJ2-3; 16 nucleotides agree with TRBD2. The ends lost 6 bases at V and 2 bases at J; junction bases unmatched: 5. Germline values: CDR1 SNHLY, CDR2 FYNNEI. The CDR3 consists of 17 residues. The CDR3 nucleotides are TGTGCCAGCAGCTCGGGACTAGCGGGGGGGAACACAGATACGCAGTATTTT. Residues: CASSSGLAGGNTDTQYF.

The chain couples TRBV9 to TRBJ2-5, with TRBD2 identical over 9 bases. The V segment lost 0 bases and the J segment 5 bases; nucleotides outside the gene matches: 14. Germline V CDR1 and CDR2: SGDLS, YYNGEE. The CDR3 has 18 amino acids. The CDR3 DNA sequence: TGTGCCAGCAGCGTAGCCCCGGCAGGCGGGGGGGCGATGGAGACCCAGTACTTC. Amino acids: CASSVAPAGGGAMETQYF.

The chain is built from TRBV6-2 or TRBV6-3 and TRBJ2-5, with D unclear. The germline CDR1 and CDR2 sequences are MNHEY and SVGEGT. The CDR3 runs to 14 residues. Trimming took off 1 base at V and 4 bases at J, with 10 bases between the two ends. CDR3 region: CASSYFSGRETQYF. CDR3 nucleotide sequence: TGTGCCAGCAGTTACTTTTCAGGAAGAGAGACCCAGTACTTC.

This chain connects TRBV7-9 to TRBJ2-1, with D uncertain. Trimming removed 5 bases from V and 5 bases from J, with 16 bases in between. In germline, CDR1 is SEHNR, CDR2 FQNEAQ (reference sequence). The CDR3 covers 15 residues. The CDR3 DNA reads as TGTGCCAGCAGCCCCGACTGGATTCCTAACAATGAGCAGTTCTTC. Protein sequence: CASSPDWIPNNEQFF.

V is TRBV20-1 and J is TRBJ2-3; D possibly corresponds to TRBD2 (5 bases). Germline V gene data show CDR1 as DFQATT and CDR2 as SNEGSKA (reference sequence). V lost 4 bases to trimming and J lost 1 base, with 18 bases between them. CDR3 size: 16 residues. This chain's CDR3 is CSANRVSGMGTDTQYF. CDR3 sequence (DNA): TGCAGTGCTAATAGAGTATCGGGGATGGGCACAGATACGCAGTATTTT.

The CDR3: CSASGWTGLDNEQFF. The DNA for the CDR3 is TGCAGTGCTAGCGGATGGACAGGGTTGGACAATGAGCAGTTCTTC. The rearrangement links TRBV20-1 to TRBJ2-1; 8 positions agree with TRBD1. V was clipped by 3 bases and J by 5 bases; unmatched bases: 9. The CDR3 extends over 15 amino acids. Germline assignment: CDR1 DFQATT and CDR2 SNEGSKA (reference sequence).

Only a few counts were recorded for this clonotype. The chain is built from TRBV27 and TRBJ2-7, with no clear D. Germline V gene lookup returns CDR1 MNHEY and CDR2 SMNVEV (reference sequence). The CDR3 is 14 amino acids. Trimming left V 3 bases short and J 5 bases short, with 14 bases between. Written as DNA, the CDR3 is TGTGCCAGCAGTTTTGGTCTAGTGGCGGACGAGCAGTACTTC. Amino acid sequence: CASSFGLVADEQYF.

The chain combines TRBV20-1 with TRBJ2-1, with 9 bases aligning to TRBD2. V trimming: 0 bases; J trimming: 7 bases; junction bases outside the gene matches: 10. The CDR3 runs to 16 residues. Per germline, CDR1 DFQATT and CDR2 SNEGSKA (reference sequence). CDR3 residues: CSARDTLAGKMNEQFF. In DNA, the CDR3 is TGCAGTGCTAGAGATACCCTAGCGGGAAAAATGAATGAGCAGTTCTTC.

The genes are TRBV6-6 and TRBJ2-7, with 9 nucleotides matching TRBD1. Germline V CDR1 and CDR2: MNHNY, SVGAGI (reference sequence). The CDR3 is 16 residues long. Losses at the gene ends were 6 bases for V and 0 bases for J; bases not matched to a gene: 9. The CDR3 sequence: CASRSGTGRASYEQYF. CDR3 nucleotides: TGTGCCAGCAGGTCCGGGACAGGGAGGGCCTCCTACGAGCAGTACTTC.

With respect to this clonotype: At one of its ends the junction is not consistent with the germline gene, which may arise from a read error. CDR3 in amino acids: CASSLGPLPNYVYTF. The CDR3, as DNA: TGTGCCAGCAGCTTAGGGCCCCTACCGAACTATGTCTACACCTTC. J is TRBJ1-2 and V is TRBV7-2; D not resolved. This CDR3 contains 15 residues. Germline CDR1 reads SGHTA; CDR2 reads FQGNSA.

This clonotype was seen more than once but under ten times. The V gene is TRBV20-1, the J gene TRBJ1-4; D gene ambiguous. V lost 1 base, J lost 3 bases, and 9 bases lay in between. The germline CDR1 and CDR2 sequences are DFQATT and SNEGSKA (reference sequence). The CDR3 loop spans 14 amino acids. CDR3 bases: TGCAGTGCTAGAGTCGGTGGGCCTAATGAAAAACTGTTTTTT. Translation: CSARVGGPNEKLFF.

The chain employs TRBV7-8 and TRBJ1-2, with 7 bases identical to TRBD1. This CDR3 is built from 18 residues. V shed 2 bases and J 1 base; nucleotides not matched to a gene: 13. CDR1 is SGHVS, CDR2 FQNEAQ, per germline. Here the CDR3 DNA reads TGTGCCAGCAGCTTATGGCCGCCCGGACAGGATTATAACTATGGCTACACCTTC. Translation gives CASSLWPPGQDYNYGYTF.

This clonotype has more than one count but fewer than ten. The J gene is TRBJ2-5, the V gene TRBV2, with 9 bases identical to TRBD2. V shed 8 bases, J shed 4 bases, and the junction held 2 bases outside the gene matches. Germline V gene data show CDR1 as SNHLY and CDR2 as FYNNEI. This CDR3 has 12 residues. In nucleotides, the CDR3 is TGTGCCAGCGGGACTAGCCCAGAGACCCAGTACTTC. Translation: CASGTSPETQYF.

The table lists this clonotype with many counts. Here the CDR3 reads CSVILAGVVEQYF. The CDR3 DNA reads as TGCAGCGTTATACTAGCGGGGGTCGTCGAGCAGTACTTC. The chain couples TRBV29-1 to TRBJ2-4; TRBD2 aligns across 11 bases. Gene TRBJ2-7 matches the end of the DNA better, so the J call may be wrong. Per germline, CDR1 SQVTM and CDR2 ANQGSEA. The CDR3 consists of 13 residues.

The chain combines TRBV6-2 or TRBV6-3 with TRBJ1-5, with D possibly matching TRBD1 (6 bases). Trimming left V 10 bases short and J 2 bases short, with 21 bases between. In germline, CDR1 is MNHEY, CDR2 SVGEGT. The CDR3 totals 16 residues. The CDR3 region is CATLPYRDPRNQPQHF. CDR3 sequence (DNA): TGTGCCACCTTACCCTACAGGGACCCTCGCAATCAGCCCCAGCATTTT.

This rearrangement joins TRBV2 to TRBJ2-7; D possibly corresponds to TRBD2 (5 bases). There are 16 residues in the CDR3. The ends were cut back, 5 bases at V and 7 bases at J, with 24 bases in the middle. Germline CDR1 and CDR2: SNHLY and FYNNEI. The CDR3 region has the DNA TGTGCCAGCAGTCCAGGCACGGGGATCTCCTACAATGAGCAGTACTTC. Translated: CASSPGTGISYNEQYF.

This chain connects TRBV5-1 to TRBJ2-7; 9 bases are a match to TRBD1. CDR3 length equals 15 residues. Germline assignment: CDR1 SGHRS and CDR2 YFSETQ. The junction had 12 bases not matched to a gene; V was cut back by 5 bases and J by 6 bases. The DNA of the CDR3 is TGCGCCAGCAGAAAAGACGGGACAGGGTCTTGCGAGCAGTACTTC. Translation: CASRKDGTGSCEQYF.

This clonotype was seen a handful of times. The chain links TRBV5-1 to TRBJ2-1, with D perhaps TRBD1 (5 bases). Germline CDR1 and CDR2: SGHRS and YFSETQ. Trimming removed 4 bases from V and 8 bases from J, with 13 bases in between. The CDR3 has 13 residues. CDR3 loop: CASSAGQVYEQFF. The DNA for the CDR3 is TGCGCCAGCAGCGCCGGACAAGTCTATGAGCAGTTCTTC.

J is TRBJ1-1 and V is TRBV20-1; 9 bases line up with TRBD1. The trim removed 6 bases at V and 0 bases at J, leaving 11 bases unmatched. This CDR3 comprises 16 residues. Germline V gene lookup returns CDR1 DFQATT and CDR2 SNEGSKA (reference sequence). The CDR3: CSASSGTGLMNTEAFF. CDR3 in DNA: TGCAGTGCCAGTTCCGGGACAGGGCTCATGAACACTGAAGCTTTCTTT.

This clonotype was found a few times. The V gene is TRBV3-1, the J gene TRBJ1-2; 7 bases agree with TRBD1. The ends lost 4 bases at V and 7 bases at J; junction bases unmatched: 12. Germline loops: CDR1 LGHDT, CDR2 YNNKEL (reference sequence). The CDR3 loop spans 15 amino acids. CDR3 DNA sequence: TGTGCCAGCAGCCTCAGCGGACAGGCTTGGGGTGGCTACACCTTC. This sequence encodes CASSLSGQAWGGYTF.

This clonotype turned up a few times. The rearrangement uses TRBV4-1 and TRBJ2-7; 7 nucleotides line up with TRBD2. V lost 3 bases and J lost 3; bases outside the gene matches: 11. Germline V lookup: CDR1 MGHRA, CDR2 YSYEKL. The CDR3 is 16 residues long. The CDR3 DNA sequence: TGCGCCAGCAGCCACGCTGGGGGGGAAATGGGCTACGAGCAGTACTTC. Its protein is CASSHAGGEMGYEQYF.

This clonotype was observed at least ten times. This sequence joins TRBV4-1 and TRBJ2-7; a possible D gene is TRBD2 (5 bases). The CDR3 has 15 amino acids. V dropped 8 bases and J dropped 1 base, with 18 bases sitting between them. The germline gives CDR1 MGHRA, CDR2 YSYEKL. As DNA, the CDR3 is TGCGCCAGCGGGAATTTCTTCCGGGGTTCCTACGAGCAGTACTTC. Encoded protein: CASGNFFRGSYEQYF.

J is TRBJ2-1 and V is TRBV6-5, with TRBD1 identical over 7 bases. CDR1 MNHEY and CDR2 SVGAGI come from the germline V gene. The J segment lost 10 bases and the V segment lost 6 bases, leaving 18 bases of the junction unmatched. The CDR3 contains 16 residues. CDR3 bases: TGTGCCAGCAGATCCCTGGCACAGGGGAAGTCCTACGAGCAGTTCTTC. It encodes CASRSLAQGKSYEQFF.

The V and J genes are TRBV27 and TRBJ1-5; D not resolved. Germline V gene sequence: CDR1 MNHEY, CDR2 SMNVEV (reference sequence). Trimming cost V 0 bases and J 5 bases, with 8 bases left between them. This CDR3 contains 14 residues. CDR3: CASSLSANYQPQHF. The CDR3 coding sequence is TGTGCCAGCAGTTTATCGGCAAATTATCAGCCCCAGCATTTT.

The chain has TRBV4-1 and TRBJ2-2; TRBD2 matches at 8 bases. This CDR3 is built from 17 residues. V shed 0 bases, J shed 1 base, and the junction held 4 bases outside the gene matches. Germline V gives CDR1 MGHRA, CDR2 YSYEKL. CDR3 DNA sequence: TGCGCCAGCAGCCAAGATCAAAGCGGGGGGAACACCGGGGAGCTGTTTTTT. It encodes CASSQDQSGGNTGELFF.

The rearrangement uses TRBV2 and TRBJ2-1; tentatively, D is TRBD2 (5 bases). CDR1 is SNHLY and CDR2 is FYNNEI in the germline V gene. V was shortened by 8 bases and J by 10 bases, with 12 bases between the two germline ends. The CDR3 extends over 11 amino acids. The CDR3 reads CASGWECEQFF. The CDR3 nucleotides are TGTGCCAGCGGCTGGGAGTGCGAGCAGTTCTTC.

The J gene is TRBJ2-1, the V gene TRBV24-1; no firm D call. The CDR3 totals 12 residues. The V gene lost 1 base and the J gene lost 8 bases, with 5 bases spanning the gap. Germline V gene sequence: CDR1 KGHDR, CDR2 SFDVKD. CDR3 DNA sequence: TGTGCCACCAGTGATTTCGGTTATGAGCAGTTCTTC. Its translation is CATSDFGYEQFF.

The chain couples TRBV4-1 to TRBJ2-1; D not certain. CDR3 length: 15 amino acids. The germline CDR1 and CDR2 sequences are MGHRA and YSYEKL. V was clipped by 0 bases and J by 3 bases, with 9 bases between them. This chain's CDR3 is CASSQDLTNYNEQFF. In DNA form, the CDR3 reads TGCGCCAGCAGCCAAGATTTAACAAACTACAATGAGCAGTTCTTC.

This sequence joins TRBV5-5 and TRBJ1-6; 8 bases line up with TRBD1. This CDR3 region has 16 residues. Germline V gives CDR1 SGHKS, CDR2 YYEKEE (reference sequence). Losses at the gene ends were 1 base for V and 10 bases for J; bases not matched to a gene: 10. The CDR3 protein is CASSLTPPGGSSPLHF. The DNA for the CDR3 is TGTGCCAGCAGCTTGACCCCTCCAGGGGGCAGCTCACCCCTCCACTTT. The variable domain in full, completed from reference TRBV5-5 and TRBJ1-6, reads DAGVTQSPTHLIKTRGQQVTLRCSPISGHKSVSWYQQVLGQGPQFIFQYYEKEERGRGNFPDRFSARQFPNYSSELNVNALLLGDSALYLCASSLTPPGGSSPLHFGNGTRLTVT.